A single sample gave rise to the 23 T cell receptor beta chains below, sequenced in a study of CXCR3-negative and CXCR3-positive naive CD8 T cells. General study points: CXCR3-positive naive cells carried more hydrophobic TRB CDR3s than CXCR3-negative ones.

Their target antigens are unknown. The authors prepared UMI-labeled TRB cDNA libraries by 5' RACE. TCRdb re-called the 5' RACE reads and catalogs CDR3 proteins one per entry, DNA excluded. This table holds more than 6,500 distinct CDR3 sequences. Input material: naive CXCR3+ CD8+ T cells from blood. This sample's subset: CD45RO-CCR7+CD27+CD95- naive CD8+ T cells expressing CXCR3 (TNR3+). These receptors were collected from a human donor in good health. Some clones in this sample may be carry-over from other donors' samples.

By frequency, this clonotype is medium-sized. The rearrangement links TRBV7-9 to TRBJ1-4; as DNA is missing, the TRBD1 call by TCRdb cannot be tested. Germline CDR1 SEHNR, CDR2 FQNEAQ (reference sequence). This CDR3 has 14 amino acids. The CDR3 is CASRKDSVNEKLFF.

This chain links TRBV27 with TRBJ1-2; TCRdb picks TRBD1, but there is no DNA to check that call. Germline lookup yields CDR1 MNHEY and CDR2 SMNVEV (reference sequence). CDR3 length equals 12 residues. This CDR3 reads CASKGGAQGYTF.

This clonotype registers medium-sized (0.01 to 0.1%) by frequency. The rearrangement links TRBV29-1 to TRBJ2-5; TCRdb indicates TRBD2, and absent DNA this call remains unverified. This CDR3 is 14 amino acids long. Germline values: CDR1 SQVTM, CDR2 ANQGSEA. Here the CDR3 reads CSVARTSGQETQYF.

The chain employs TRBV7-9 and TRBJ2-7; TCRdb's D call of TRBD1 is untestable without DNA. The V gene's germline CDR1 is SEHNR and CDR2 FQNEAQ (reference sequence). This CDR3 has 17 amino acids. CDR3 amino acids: CASSSRPDSLSPYEQYF.

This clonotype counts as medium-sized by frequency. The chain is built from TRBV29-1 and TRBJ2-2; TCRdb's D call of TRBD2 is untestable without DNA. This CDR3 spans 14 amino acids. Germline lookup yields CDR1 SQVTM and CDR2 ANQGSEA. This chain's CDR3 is CSVPSGSVTGELFF.

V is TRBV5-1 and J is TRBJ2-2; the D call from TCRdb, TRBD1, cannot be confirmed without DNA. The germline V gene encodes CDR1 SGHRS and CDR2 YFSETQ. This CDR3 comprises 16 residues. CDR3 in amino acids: CASSWGTTGVTGELFF.

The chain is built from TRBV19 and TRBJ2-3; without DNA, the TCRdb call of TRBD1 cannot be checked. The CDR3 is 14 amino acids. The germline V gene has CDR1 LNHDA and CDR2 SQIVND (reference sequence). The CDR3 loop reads CASSMTGATDTQYF.

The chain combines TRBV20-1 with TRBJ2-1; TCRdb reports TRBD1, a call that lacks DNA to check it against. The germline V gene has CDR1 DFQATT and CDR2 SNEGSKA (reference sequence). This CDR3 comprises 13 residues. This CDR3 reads CSALPTGGNEQFF.

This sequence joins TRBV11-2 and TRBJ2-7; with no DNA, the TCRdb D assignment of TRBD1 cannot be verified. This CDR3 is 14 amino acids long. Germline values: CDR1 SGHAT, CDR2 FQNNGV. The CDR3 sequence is CASSPIGRGSEQYF.

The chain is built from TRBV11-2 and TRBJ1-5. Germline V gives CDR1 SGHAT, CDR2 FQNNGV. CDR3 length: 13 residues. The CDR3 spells CASSLWSNQPQHF.

This CDR3 is CASVSGAIIGQPQHF. The V gene is TRBV28, the J gene TRBJ1-5; TCRdb's D call, TRBD1, is unchecked because there is no DNA. The CDR3 covers 15 residues. The germline gives CDR1 MDHEN, CDR2 SYDVKM. Based on the CDR3 plus reference TRBV28 and TRBJ1-5, the full variable domain is DVKVTQSSRYLVKRTGEKVFLECVQDMDHENMFWYRQDPGLGLRLIYFSYDVKMKEKGDIPEGYSVSREKKERFSLILESASTNQTSMYLCASVSGAIIGQPQHFGDGTRLSIL.

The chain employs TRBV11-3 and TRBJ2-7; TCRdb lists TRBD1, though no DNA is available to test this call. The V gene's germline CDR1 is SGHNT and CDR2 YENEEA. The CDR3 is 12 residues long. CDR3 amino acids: CASAGVSYEQYF.

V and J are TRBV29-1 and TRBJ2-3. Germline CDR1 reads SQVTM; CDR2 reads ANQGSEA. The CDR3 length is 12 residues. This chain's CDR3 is CSVEFSTDTQYF.

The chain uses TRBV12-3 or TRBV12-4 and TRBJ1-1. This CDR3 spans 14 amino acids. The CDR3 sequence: CASSLFSGNTEAFF.

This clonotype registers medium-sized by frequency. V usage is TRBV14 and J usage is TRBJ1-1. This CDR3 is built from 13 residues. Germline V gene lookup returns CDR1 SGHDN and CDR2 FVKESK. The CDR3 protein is CASSQYSGTEAFF. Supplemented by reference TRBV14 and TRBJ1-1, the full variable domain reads EAGVTQFPSHSVIEKGQTVTLRCDPISGHDNLYWYRRVMGKEIKFLLHFVKESKQDESGMPNNRFLAERTGGTYSTLKVQPAELEDSGVYFCASSQYSGTEAFFGQGTRLTVV.

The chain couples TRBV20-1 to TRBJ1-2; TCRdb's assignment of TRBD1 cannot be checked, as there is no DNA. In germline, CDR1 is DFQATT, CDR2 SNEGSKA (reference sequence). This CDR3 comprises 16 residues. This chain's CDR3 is CSAAPPRGQVTGGYTF.

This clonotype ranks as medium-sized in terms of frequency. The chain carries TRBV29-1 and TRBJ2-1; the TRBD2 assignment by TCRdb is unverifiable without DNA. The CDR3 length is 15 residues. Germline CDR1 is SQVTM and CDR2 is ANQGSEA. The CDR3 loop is CSVEDLLAGVNEQFF.

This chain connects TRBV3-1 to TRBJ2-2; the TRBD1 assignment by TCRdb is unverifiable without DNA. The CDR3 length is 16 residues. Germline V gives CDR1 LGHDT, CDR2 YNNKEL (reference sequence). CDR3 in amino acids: CASSEPGQVDTGELFF.

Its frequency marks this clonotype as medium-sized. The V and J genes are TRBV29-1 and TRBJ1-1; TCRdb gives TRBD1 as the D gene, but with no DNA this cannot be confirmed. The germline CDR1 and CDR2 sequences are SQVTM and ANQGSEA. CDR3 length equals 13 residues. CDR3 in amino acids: CSSQGQMNTEAFF.

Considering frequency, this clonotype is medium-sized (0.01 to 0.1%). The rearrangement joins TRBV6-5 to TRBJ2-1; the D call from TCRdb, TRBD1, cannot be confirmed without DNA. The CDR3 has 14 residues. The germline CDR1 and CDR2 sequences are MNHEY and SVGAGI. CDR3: CASSPSDSYNEQFF.

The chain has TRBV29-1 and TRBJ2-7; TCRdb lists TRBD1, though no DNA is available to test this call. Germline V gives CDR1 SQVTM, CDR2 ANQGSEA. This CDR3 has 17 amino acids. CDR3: CSVEDPGWSLFSYEQYF.

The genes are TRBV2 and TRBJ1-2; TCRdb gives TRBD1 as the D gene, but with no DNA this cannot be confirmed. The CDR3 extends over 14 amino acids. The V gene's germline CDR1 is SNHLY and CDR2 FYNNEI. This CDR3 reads CAGGDRNLNYGYTF.

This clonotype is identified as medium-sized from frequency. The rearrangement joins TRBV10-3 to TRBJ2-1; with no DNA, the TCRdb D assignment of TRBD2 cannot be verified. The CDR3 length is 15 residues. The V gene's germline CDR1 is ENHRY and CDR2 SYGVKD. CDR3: CAISELEEGHNEQFF.